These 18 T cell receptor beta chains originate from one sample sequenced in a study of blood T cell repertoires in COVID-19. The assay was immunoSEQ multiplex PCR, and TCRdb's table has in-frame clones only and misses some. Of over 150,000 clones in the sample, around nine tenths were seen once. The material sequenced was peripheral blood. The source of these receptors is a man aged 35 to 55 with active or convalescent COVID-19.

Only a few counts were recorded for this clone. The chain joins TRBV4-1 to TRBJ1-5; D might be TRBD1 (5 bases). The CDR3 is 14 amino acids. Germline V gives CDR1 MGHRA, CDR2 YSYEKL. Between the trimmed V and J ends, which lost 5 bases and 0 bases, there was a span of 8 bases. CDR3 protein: CASSSDNSNQPQHF. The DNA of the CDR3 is TGCGCCAGCAGCTCGGACAATAGCAATCAGCCCCAGCATTTT.

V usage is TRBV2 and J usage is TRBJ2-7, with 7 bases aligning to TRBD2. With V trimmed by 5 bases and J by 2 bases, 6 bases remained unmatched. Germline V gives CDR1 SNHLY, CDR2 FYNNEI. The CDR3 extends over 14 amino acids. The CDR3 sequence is CASSQQRGPYEQYF. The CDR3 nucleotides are TGTGCCAGCAGTCAGCAGCGGGGTCCCTACGAGCAGTACTTC.

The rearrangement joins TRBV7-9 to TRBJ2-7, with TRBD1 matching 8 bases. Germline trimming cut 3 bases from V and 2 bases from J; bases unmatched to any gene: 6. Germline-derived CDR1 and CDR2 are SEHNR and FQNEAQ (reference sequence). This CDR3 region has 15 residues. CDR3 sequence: CASSLQGAQAYEQYF. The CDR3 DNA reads TGTGCCAGCAGCTTGCAGGGGGCGCAGGCCTACGAGCAGTACTTC. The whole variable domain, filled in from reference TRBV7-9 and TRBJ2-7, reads DTGVSQNPRHKITKRGQNVTFRCDPISEHNRLYWYRQTLGQGPEFLTYFQNEAQLEKSRLLSDRFSAERPKGSFSTLEIQRTEQGDSAMYLCASSLQGAQAYEQYFGPGTRLTVT.

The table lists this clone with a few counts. CDR3 sequence (DNA): TGCGCCAGCAGTGAGTCCATAACTCGACTAGCGGGGGGTGAAGATACGCAGTATTTT. Translation: CASSESITRLAGGEDTQYF. The chain recombines TRBV10-2 with TRBJ2-3; 13 bases map to TRBD2. The length of the CDR3 is 19 residues. With V trimmed by 0 bases and J by 5 bases, 11 bases remained unmatched. Per the germline V gene, CDR1 is WSHSY and CDR2 is SAAADI.

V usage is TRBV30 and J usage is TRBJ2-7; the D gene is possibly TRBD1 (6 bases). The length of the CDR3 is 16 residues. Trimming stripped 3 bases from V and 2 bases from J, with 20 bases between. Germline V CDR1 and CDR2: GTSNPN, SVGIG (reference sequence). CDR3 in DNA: TGTGCCTGGAGCCTAAGTTCCTGGACAGCCACCTACGAGCAGTACTTC. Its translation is CAWSLSSWTATYEQYF.

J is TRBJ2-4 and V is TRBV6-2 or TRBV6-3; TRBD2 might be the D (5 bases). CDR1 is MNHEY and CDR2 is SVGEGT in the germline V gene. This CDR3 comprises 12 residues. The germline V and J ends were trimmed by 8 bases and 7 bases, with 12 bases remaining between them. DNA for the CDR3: TGTGCCAGCGGCCCACGGGGTAACATTCAGTACTTC. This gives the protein CASGPRGNIQYF.

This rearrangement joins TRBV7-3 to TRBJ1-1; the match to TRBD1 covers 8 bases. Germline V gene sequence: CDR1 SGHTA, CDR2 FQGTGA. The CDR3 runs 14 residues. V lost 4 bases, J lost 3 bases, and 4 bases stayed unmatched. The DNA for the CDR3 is TGTGCCAGCAGCTCGACAGGGGAGGACACTGAAGCTTTCTTT. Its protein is CASSSTGEDTEAFF.

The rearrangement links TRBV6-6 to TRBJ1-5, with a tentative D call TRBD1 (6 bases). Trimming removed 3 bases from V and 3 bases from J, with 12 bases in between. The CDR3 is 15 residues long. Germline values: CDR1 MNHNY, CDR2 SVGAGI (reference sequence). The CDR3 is CASSYQQGVNQPQHF. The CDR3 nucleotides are TGTGCCAGCAGTTATCAACAGGGCGTCAATCAGCCCCAGCATTTT.

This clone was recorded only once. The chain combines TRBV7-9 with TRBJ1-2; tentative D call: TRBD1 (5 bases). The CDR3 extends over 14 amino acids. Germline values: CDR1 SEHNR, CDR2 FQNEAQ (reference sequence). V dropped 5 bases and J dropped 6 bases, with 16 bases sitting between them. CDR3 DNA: TGTGCCAGCAGCAAAAAGATGGGGGGGAATGGCTACACCTTC. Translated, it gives CASSKKMGGNGYTF.

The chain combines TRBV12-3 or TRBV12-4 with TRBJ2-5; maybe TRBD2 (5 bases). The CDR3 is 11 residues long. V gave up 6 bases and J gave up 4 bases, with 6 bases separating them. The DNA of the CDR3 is TGTGCCAGCAGAGCGGCAGAGACCCAGTACTTC. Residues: CASRAAETQYF.

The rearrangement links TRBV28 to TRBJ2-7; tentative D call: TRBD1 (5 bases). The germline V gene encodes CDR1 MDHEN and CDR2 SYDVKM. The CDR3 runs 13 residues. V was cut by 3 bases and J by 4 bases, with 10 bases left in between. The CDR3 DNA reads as TGTGCCAGCAGTTTTCGGACAAGTTACGAGCAGTACTTC. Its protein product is CASSFRTSYEQYF.

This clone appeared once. The CDR3 bases are TGTGCCAGCTCAGACCGGGACAGCGGTACCTACGAGCAGTACTTC. This sequence encodes CASSDRDSGTYEQYF. The chain couples TRBV18 to TRBJ2-7; TRBD1 matches at 7 bases. The CDR3 is made up of 15 amino acids. Germline CDR1 and CDR2: KGHSH and LQKENI. The J segment lost 2 bases and the V segment lost 5 bases, leaving 9 bases of the junction unmatched.

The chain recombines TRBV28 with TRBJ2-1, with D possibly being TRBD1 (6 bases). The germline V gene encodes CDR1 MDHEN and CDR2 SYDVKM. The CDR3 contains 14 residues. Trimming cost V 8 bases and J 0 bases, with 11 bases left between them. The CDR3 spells CASSGASSYNEQFF. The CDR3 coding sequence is TGTGCCAGCTCAGGGGCGAGCTCCTACAATGAGCAGTTCTTC.

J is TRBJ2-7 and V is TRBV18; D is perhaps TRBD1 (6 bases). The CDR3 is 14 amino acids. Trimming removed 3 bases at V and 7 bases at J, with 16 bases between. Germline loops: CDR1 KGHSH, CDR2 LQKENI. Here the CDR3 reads CASSPAQGSGEQYF. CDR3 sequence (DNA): TGTGCCAGCTCACCTGCTCAGGGGTCGGGTGAGCAGTACTTC.

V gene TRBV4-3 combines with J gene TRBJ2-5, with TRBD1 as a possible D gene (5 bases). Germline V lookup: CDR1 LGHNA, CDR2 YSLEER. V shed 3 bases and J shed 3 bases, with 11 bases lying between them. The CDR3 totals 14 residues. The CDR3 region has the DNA TGCGCCAGCAGCCACAATCCAGGGAAAGAGACCCAGTACTTC. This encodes CASSHNPGKETQYF.

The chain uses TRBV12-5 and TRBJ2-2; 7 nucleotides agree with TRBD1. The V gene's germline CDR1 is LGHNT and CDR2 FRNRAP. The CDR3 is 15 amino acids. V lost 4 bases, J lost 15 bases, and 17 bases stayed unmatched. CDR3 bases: TGTGCTAGTGGTTCTCAGAACAGACAGGGATCAGGATTGTTTTTT. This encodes CASGSQNRQGSGLFF. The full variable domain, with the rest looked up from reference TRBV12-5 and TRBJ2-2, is DARVTQTPRHKVTEMGQEVTMRCQPILGHNTVFWYRQTMMQGLELLAYFRNRAPLDDSGMPKDRFSAEMPDATLATLKIQPSEPRDSAVYFCASGSQNRQGSGLFFGEGSRLTVL.

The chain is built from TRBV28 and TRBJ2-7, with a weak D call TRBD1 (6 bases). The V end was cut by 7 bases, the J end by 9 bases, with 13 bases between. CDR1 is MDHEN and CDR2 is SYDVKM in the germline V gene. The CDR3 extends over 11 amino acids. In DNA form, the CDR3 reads TGTGCCAGCACAGGGGCTCTGGGGCAGTACTTC. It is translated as CASTGALGQYF. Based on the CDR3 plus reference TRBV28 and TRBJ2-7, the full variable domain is DVKVTQSSRYLVKRTGEKVFLECVQDMDHENMFWYRQDPGLGLRLIYFSYDVKMKEKGDIPEGYSVSREKKERFSLILESASTNQTSMYLCASTGALGQYFGPGTRLTVT.

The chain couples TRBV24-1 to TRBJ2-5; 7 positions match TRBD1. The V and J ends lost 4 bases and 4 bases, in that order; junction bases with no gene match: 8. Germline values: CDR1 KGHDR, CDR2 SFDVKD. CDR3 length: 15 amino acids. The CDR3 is CATSDPGQIGETQYF. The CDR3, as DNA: TGTGCCACCAGTGACCCGGGACAGATAGGAGAGACCCAGTACTTC.